This T cell receptor beta chain derives from a study of blood T cell repertoires in COVID-19. Original processing methods: Reference gene primer amplification gave nucleated cell count estimates. Profiled with immunoSEQ multiplex PCR; TCRdb holds only in-frame clones, not every one. Clone size and V and J calls were adopted from that table, with D and trimming inferred from the DNA. The data show fewer than 250,000 clones, 83% seen once. Categorization into cohorts depended on clinical history that participants reported. Participants in the exposed group had met a COVID-19 case in the 2 weeks before joining the study. This TCR came from a woman between 40 and 55 years old who had been exposed to COVID-19. The sequenced sample consisted of PBMCs or T cells enriched from blood (not recorded which).

CDR3 sequence reads: CASSRRTSPETQYF. The CDR3 DNA reads as TGTGCCAGCAGCCGGAGGACTAGCCCGGAGACCCAGTACTTC. The V gene is TRBV7-2, the J gene TRBJ2-5; 8 bases are a match to TRBD2. The V segment lost 5 bases and the J segment 5 bases; nucleotides outside the gene matches: 7. CDR1 and CDR2 (germline): SGHTA, FQGNSA. The CDR3 runs to 14 residues.